Sequencing of this TCR beta chain was carried out in a study of blood T cell repertoires in COVID-19 (dated by TCRdb to 2018 to 2020). Concerning the study at large: Collaborator samples came from the United States, Italy and Spain and covered acute and convalescent phases of COVID-19. The samples were drawn from the first 160 participants of the ongoing ImmuneRACE study and from some 1,300 subjects provided by 6 global collaborators. Subjects who had been exposed to COVID-19, were actively infected with it, or had recovered from it provided the deeply sampled blood TCRbeta repertoires that made up the dataset. The prospective study material was composed of cDNA or gDNA derived from T cells, B-cell-depleted T cells, or PBMCs. Nearly every sample came with metadata listing a de-identified subject ID, COVID-19 status, age in years and sex. The repertoires were made available in a free public database intended to serve as a resource for research on the immune response to SARS-CoV-2. HLA class I and class II types, where available, came from metadata supplied by the sample provider rather than from assay-based typing.

The immunoSEQ Assay, a bias-controlled multiplex PCR, was used to amplify TCRbeta CDR3 regions from genomic DNA. In the source study's methods: The number of nucleated cells in each sample was estimated from the amplification of reference gene primers within the assay. To quantify the absolute abundance of each unique TCRbeta CDR3 rearrangement, sequence reads were collapsed and filtered. Productive Simpson clonality was computed per sample as the square root of Simpson's diversity index over productive rearrangements. TCRdb stores this immuneACCESS table with in-frame sequences only. Part of the clones is absent; in the studies checked, under half of the shortfall reflects unresolved V genes, and no reason is known for the rest. Clone size and the V and J calls come from that table; the DNA yielded D and trimming. Present in this sample are 260,000 or so clones, around 82% of which were seen just once. The top ten clonotypes cover approximately 4.5% of the sample.

Its CDR3 holds 11 amino acids, cysteine through phenylalanine. The DNA shown is the 33-base CDR3, in frame from base 1. Based on the germline V gene (reference sequence), the CDR1 and CDR2 sequences are LGHDT and YNNKEL. V is cut back by 4 bases and J by 12 bases, with 2 bases in the junction unmatched. What the authors observed across the whole study: The quantity of clinical and demographic metadata differed by source and by participant and was supplied without curation.

Each collaborating institution followed its own protocols to collect whole blood in K2EDTA tubes. Collaborator samples were shipped for TCRbeta analysis as frozen whole blood, isolated PBMCs, or DNA extracted from either sample type. On this clone: No antigen is known for it. One base away there is no much larger clone; base qualities are not given.

The chain was built from TRBV3-1 (or the pseudogene TRBV3-2) and TRBJ1-1, with TRBD1 matching 10 junction bases. The specimen sequenced was peripheral blood. This receptor was identified in an older woman with acute or convalescent COVID-19. CDR3 region: CASSPDRGPFF. The DNA is as follows: TGTGCCAGCAGCCCAGACAGGGGGCCTTTCTTT.